Listed below are T cell receptor beta chains from one sample, sequenced in a study of blood T cell repertoires in COVID-19. Data came from immunoSEQ multiplex PCR; TCRdb stores just in-frame clones and leaves some out. The table lists 190,000 or so clones, roughly 82% of them singletons. Sequencing was performed on PBMCs or T cells enriched from blood (not recorded which). The receptors originated from a man aged 35 to 55 who had recovered from COVID-19. CDR3s leave out the opening cysteine and the closing phenylalanine or tryptophan. Some rows mark clone size as missing; the rest say once, few, many or name a class of expanded clone.

V: TRBV27
J: TRBJ2-7
size: -
length: 14
CDR3: ASSLVQAGGSYEQY

V: TRBV5-4
J: TRBJ2-1
size: -
length: 12
CDR3: ASSLDSGNNEQF

V: TRBV6-1
J: TRBJ2-3
size: few
length: 10
CDR3: ASSEGGNTQY

V: TRBV5-1
J: TRBJ2-7
size: -
length: 11
CDR3: ASSWTSGYEQY

V: TRBV5-1
J: TRBJ2-1
size: -
length: 14
CDR3: ASSLEAPSSYNEQF

V: TRBV7-2
J: TRBJ2-1
size: -
length: 14
CDR3: ASSFAGTSGSNEQF

V: TRBV12-3/TRBV12-4
J: TRBJ2-3
size: -
length: 10
CDR3: ASSSNTDTQY

V: TRBV2
J: TRBJ1-1
size: -
length: 12
CDR3: ASSGVTGNTEAF

V: TRBV11-1
J: TRBJ2-2
size: -
length: 11
CDR3: ASSPDRAGELF

V: TRBV18
J: TRBJ1-2
size: -
length: 12
CDR3: ASSPETGLVGYT

V: TRBV7-8
J: TRBJ1-5
size: -
length: 17
CDR3: ASSSFLFPTGGMTQPQH

V: TRBV5-1
J: TRBJ2-5
size: -
length: 13
CDR3: ASSGISGRRETQY

V: TRBV2
J: TRBJ1-2
size: -
length: 12
CDR3: ASSEAGQGYGYT

V: TRBV6-5
J: TRBJ1-1
size: -
length: 13
CDR3: ASSSLGTGYTEAF

V: TRBV5-1
J: TRBJ1-4
size: -
length: 14
CDR3: ASSVGQITTNEKLF

V: TRBV3-1/TRBV3-2
J: TRBJ2-1
size: -
length: 11
CDR3: ASSQDAENEQF

V: TRBV4-3
J: TRBJ2-1
size: once
length: 11
CDR3: ASSQRPRQEQF

V: TRBV28
J: TRBJ2-3
size: -
length: 12
CDR3: ASSLSGPTDTQY

V: TRBV5-4
J: TRBJ1-6
size: -
length: 12
CDR3: ASSPGTDNSPLH

V: TRBV19
J: TRBJ2-1
size: -
length: 13
CDR3: ASSIVPGIYNEQF

V: TRBV7-9
J: TRBJ1-1
size: few
length: 14
CDR3: ASSLAHGRGNTEAF

V: TRBV29-1
J: TRBJ2-1
size: -
length: 13
CDR3: SVEDSGNLADEQF

V: TRBV9
J: TRBJ1-2
size: -
length: 13
CDR3: ASSGITGGAYGYT

V: TRBV24-1
J: TRBJ2-3
size: -
length: 13
CDR3: ATSGSGGPGDTQY

V: TRBV5-1
J: TRBJ2-7
size: -
length: 14
CDR3: ASNPTGTGLSYEQY

V: TRBV9
J: TRBJ1-3
size: -
length: 14
CDR3: ASSFNRDRERNTIY

V: TRBV10-2
J: TRBJ2-3
size: -
length: 14
CDR3: ASSESLTSSTDTQY

V: TRBV9
J: TRBJ1-1
size: -
length: 13
CDR3: ASSLDRGIGTEAF

V: TRBV12-5
J: TRBJ2-1
size: -
length: 15
CDR3: ASGLPGSGSSYNEQF

V: TRBV4-1
J: TRBJ1-2
size: -
length: 15
CDR3: ASSQAAWTRLAGGYT

V: TRBV10-3
J: TRBJ2-3
size: -
length: 13
CDR3: AIRQGTSGTDTQY

V: TRBV11-2
J: TRBJ1-1
size: -
length: 13
CDR3: ASSLLGGGNTEAF

V: TRBV7-9
J: TRBJ1-6
size: -
length: 12
CDR3: ASSPTEGNSPLH

V: TRBV30
J: TRBJ1-5
size: -
length: 12
CDR3: AWSSGTGGQPQH

V: TRBV5-6
J: TRBJ2-1
size: -
length: 12
CDR3: ASTLQGAYNEQF

V: TRBV9
J: TRBJ2-2
size: -
length: 17
CDR3: ASSAIGTSGRAGTGELF

V: TRBV18
J: TRBJ2-1
size: -
length: 13
CDR3: ASSTLAGGYNEQF

V: TRBV3-1/TRBV3-2
J: TRBJ2-2
size: -
length: 13
CDR3: ASSRTGVPHGELF

V: TRBV28
J: TRBJ1-2
size: -
length: 12
CDR3: ASSTGVDSWGYT

V: TRBV18
J: TRBJ1-2
size: -
length: 14
CDR3: ASSPSSGQPVYGYT

V: TRBV5-4
J: TRBJ2-5
size: -
length: 12
CDR3: ASSLPISGETQY

V: TRBV28
J: TRBJ1-2
size: -
length: 12
CDR3: ASSSGQGNYGYT

V: TRBV11-2
J: TRBJ1-2
size: -
length: 14
CDR3: ASSLDGAGRIYGYT